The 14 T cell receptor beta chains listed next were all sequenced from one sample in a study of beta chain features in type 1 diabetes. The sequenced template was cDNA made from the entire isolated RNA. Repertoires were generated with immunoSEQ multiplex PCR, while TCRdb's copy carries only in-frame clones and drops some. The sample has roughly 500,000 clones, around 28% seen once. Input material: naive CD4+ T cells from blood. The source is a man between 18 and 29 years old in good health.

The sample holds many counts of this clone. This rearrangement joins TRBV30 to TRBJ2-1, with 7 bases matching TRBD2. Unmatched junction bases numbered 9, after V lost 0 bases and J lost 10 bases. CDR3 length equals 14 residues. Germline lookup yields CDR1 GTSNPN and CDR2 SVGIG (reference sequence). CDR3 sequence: CAWSVGGPSAEQFF. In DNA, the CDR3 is TGTGCCTGGAGTGTGGGAGGGCCTTCGGCCGAGCAGTTCTTC.

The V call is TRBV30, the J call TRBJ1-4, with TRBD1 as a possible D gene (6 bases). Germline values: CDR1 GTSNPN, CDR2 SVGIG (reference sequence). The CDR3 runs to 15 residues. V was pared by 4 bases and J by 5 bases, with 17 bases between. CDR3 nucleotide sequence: TGTGCCTGGAAGGCCGGGGGCAGGATGAATGAAAAACTGTTTTTT. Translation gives CAWKAGGRMNEKLFF. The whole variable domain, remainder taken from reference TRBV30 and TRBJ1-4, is SQTIHQWPATLVQPVGSPLSLECTVEGTSNPNLYWYRQAAGRGLQLLFYSVGIGQISSEVPQNLSASRPQDRQFILSSKKLLLSDSGFYLCAWKAGGRMNEKLFFGSGTQLSVL.

The CDR3 spells CAWSSGTSGSSTDTQYF. CDR3 nucleotides: TGTGCCTGGAGCTCCGGGACTAGCGGATCTAGCACAGATACGCAGTATTTT. V usage is TRBV30 and J usage is TRBJ2-3; TRBD2 matches at 11 bases. The CDR3 is 17 residues long. J was trimmed by 0 bases and V by 3 bases; bases with no gene match: 8. CDR1 and CDR2 from the germline V gene are GTSNPN and SVGIG (reference sequence).

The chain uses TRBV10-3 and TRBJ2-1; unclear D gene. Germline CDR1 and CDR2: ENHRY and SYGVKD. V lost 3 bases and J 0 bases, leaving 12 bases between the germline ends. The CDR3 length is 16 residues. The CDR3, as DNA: TGTGCCATCAGTGACCCTGTACTGGGCTCCTACAATGAGCAGTTCTTC. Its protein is CAISDPVLGSYNEQFF.

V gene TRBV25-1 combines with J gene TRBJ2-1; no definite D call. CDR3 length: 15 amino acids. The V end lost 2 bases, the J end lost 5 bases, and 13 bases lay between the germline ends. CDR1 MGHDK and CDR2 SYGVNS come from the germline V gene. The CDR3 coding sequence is TGTGCCAGCAGTGAACGGGCAGGAATCCACAATGAGCAGTTCTTC. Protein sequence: CASSERAGIHNEQFF.

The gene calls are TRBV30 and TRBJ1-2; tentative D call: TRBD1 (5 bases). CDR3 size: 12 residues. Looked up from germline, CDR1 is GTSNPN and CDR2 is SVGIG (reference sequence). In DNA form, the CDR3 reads TGTGCGTCGGAAGGGGTGTACTATGGCTACACCTTC. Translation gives CASEGVYYGYTF.

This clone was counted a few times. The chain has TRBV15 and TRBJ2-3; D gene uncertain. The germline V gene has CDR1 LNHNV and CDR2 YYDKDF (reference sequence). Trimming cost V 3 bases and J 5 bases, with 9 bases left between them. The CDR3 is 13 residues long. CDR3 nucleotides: TGTGCCACCAGCAGGGCCCTTCGAGATACGCAGTATTTT. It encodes CATSRALRDTQYF.

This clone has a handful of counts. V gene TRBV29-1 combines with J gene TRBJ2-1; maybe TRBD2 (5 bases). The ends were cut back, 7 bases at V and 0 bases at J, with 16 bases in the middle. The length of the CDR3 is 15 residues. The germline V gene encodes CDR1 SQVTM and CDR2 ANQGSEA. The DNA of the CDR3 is TGCAGCGGGAGTGGCGGGCTAAGCTCCTACAATGAGCAGTTCTTC. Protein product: CSGSGGLSSYNEQFF.

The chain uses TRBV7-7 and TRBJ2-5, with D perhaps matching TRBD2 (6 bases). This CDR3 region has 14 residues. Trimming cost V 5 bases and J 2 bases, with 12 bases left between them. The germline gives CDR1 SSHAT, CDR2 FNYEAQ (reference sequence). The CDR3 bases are TGTGCCAGCAGCCCCATAGCGGTACAAGAGACCCAGTACTTC. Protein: CASSPIAVQETQYF.

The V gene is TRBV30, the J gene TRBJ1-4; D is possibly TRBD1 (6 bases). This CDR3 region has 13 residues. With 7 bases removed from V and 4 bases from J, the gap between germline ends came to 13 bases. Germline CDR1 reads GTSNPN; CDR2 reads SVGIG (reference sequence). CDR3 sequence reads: CASDSLYNEKLFF. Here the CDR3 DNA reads TGTGCCTCGGACAGCCTTTATAATGAAAAACTGTTTTTT.

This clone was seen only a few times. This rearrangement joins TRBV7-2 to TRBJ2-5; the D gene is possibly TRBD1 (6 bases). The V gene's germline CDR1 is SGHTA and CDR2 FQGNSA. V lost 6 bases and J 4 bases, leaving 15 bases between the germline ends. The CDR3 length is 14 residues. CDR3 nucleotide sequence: TGTGCCAGCAGTCACACAGGGTTAGGAGAGACCCAGTACTTC. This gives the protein CASSHTGLGETQYF. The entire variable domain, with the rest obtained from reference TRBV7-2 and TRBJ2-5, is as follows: GAGVSQSPSNKVTEKGKDVELRCDPISGHTALYWYRQSLGQGLEFLIYFQGNSAPDKSGLPSDRFSAERTGGSVSTLTIQRTQQEDSAVYLCASSHTGLGETQYFGPGTRLLVL.

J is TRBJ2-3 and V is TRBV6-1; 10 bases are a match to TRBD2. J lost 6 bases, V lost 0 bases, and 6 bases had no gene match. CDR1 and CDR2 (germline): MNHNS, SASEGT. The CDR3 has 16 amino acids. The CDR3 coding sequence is TGTGCCAGCAGTGAAGCGTTAGCGGGAGGACAGGATACGCAGTATTTT. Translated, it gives CASSEALAGGQDTQYF.

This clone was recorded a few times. The chain's CDR3 is CASSLAGWSGTDTQYF. The CDR3 coding sequence is TGTGCCAGCAGCTTAGCAGGGTGGAGCGGCACAGATACGCAGTATTTT. The chain is built from TRBV7-9 and TRBJ2-3; D gene uncertain. V lost 0 bases, J lost 1 base, and 11 bases lay in between. This CDR3 spans 16 amino acids. CDR1 and CDR2 from the germline V gene are SEHNR and FQNEAQ (reference sequence).

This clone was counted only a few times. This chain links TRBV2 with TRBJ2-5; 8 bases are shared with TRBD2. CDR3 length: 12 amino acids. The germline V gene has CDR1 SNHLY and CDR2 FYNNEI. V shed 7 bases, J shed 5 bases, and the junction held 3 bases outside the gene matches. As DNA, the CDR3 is TGTGCCAGCAAGCGGGAGTCCGAGACCCAGTACTTC. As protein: CASKRESETQYF.